The entry that follows covers one TCR beta chain sequence. The antigen is undetermined. Genomic DNA templated the TCR beta VDJ and CDR3 profiling. In TCRdb, the reads were re-called with MiXCR into one record per CDR3 protein. This sample has roughly 58,000 distinct CDR3 sequences, with under 55% found just once. CDR3 length: 16 residues. Germline CDR1 LGHNA, CDR2 YNFKEQ. Unmatched junction bases numbered 9, after V lost 1 base and J lost 3 bases. The data derive from a study of CD8+CD57+ T cells in acquired aplastic anemia. Study-wide background: Mean DNA quantity obtained from sorted CD4+ and CD8+ cells was approximately 3 ug. Findings of the study overall: Around 29 CD8+ CDR3 sequences were shared between patients and controls.

Sequenced input: sorted CD4+, CD8+, or CD8+CD57+ T cells (not recorded which) from PBMCs. This chain uses TRBV4-2 with TRBJ2-7; 7 nucleotides align to TRBD2. The TCR comes from a human donor in good health, serving as a control. Written as DNA, the CDR3 is TGTGCCAGCAGCCAAGGGCTCGCGGGGGAATACTACGAGCAGTACTTC. Its translation is CASSQGLAGEYYEQYF.